Following are 25 T cell receptor beta chains from one sample sequenced in a study of blood T cell repertoires in COVID-19. Method: immunoSEQ multiplex PCR; TCRdb's copy keeps in-frame clones and lacks some. The sample records 100,000 to 130,000 clones, just over 70% being singletons. Sequencing was performed on peripheral blood. The source of these receptors is a woman in her thirties or forties with acute or convalescent COVID-19.

The CDR3 nucleotides are TGTGCCTGCAGATCAACAGGGGGCGCTGGGGCTTTCTTT. Translated, it gives CACRSTGGAGAFF. The chain carries TRBV30 and TRBJ1-1, with 9 bases lining up with TRBD1. After removal of 6 bases from V and 11 bases from J, the junction contained 13 bases not matched to a gene. CDR3 length: 13 amino acids. CDR1 and CDR2 from the germline V gene are GTSNPN and SVGIG (reference sequence).

This clone was found a few times. The V call is TRBV28, the J call TRBJ2-2; D ambiguous. The CDR3 contains 14 residues. The ends were cut back, 2 bases at V and 0 bases at J, with 4 bases in the middle. Germline values: CDR1 MDHEN, CDR2 SYDVKM. As DNA, the CDR3 is TGTGCCAGCAGTTTACAGTCGAACACCGGGGAGCTGTTTTTT. This translates into CASSLQSNTGELFF.

This clone was seen many times. The rearrangement uses TRBV4-1 and TRBJ1-4; D gene ambiguous. This CDR3 comprises 12 residues. Germline CDR1 reads MGHRA; CDR2 reads YSYEKL. Trimming took 4 bases from V and 8 from J, leaving 8 bases between them. The CDR3 region is CASSRIQEKLFF. CDR3 nucleotide sequence: TGCGCCAGCAGCCGCATACAAGAAAAACTGTTTTTT.

This chain connects TRBV7-3 to TRBJ1-6; TRBD1 matches at 8 bases. Germline CDR1 reads SGHTA; CDR2 reads FQGTGA. The CDR3 covers 15 residues. V gave up 3 bases and J gave up 4 bases; unmatched junction bases: 2. CDR3: CASSLTGDYNSPLHF. The CDR3 nucleotides are TGTGCCAGCAGCTTGACAGGGGATTATAATTCACCCCTCCACTTT.

This sequence joins TRBV19 and TRBJ2-3; 8 nucleotides align to TRBD1. The J segment lost 4 bases and the V segment lost 4 bases, leaving 10 bases of the junction unmatched. Germline CDR1 is LNHDA and CDR2 is SQIVND (reference sequence). The length of the CDR3 is 16 residues. CDR3 protein: CASSKDRVGRPDTQYF. The CDR3 DNA follows: TGTGCCAGTAGTAAGGACAGGGTGGGGAGGCCAGATACGCAGTATTTT.

The V and J genes are TRBV6-2 or TRBV6-3 and TRBJ1-2, with 11 positions matching TRBD1. Losses at the gene ends were 5 bases for V and 3 bases for J; bases not matched to a gene: 2. The CDR3 runs 14 residues. CDR1 is MNHEY and CDR2 is SVGEGT in the germline V gene. CDR3 DNA sequence: TGTGCCAGCAGTCGGGACAGGGGGTACTATGGCTACACCTTC. It translates to CASSRDRGYYGYTF.

This chain joins TRBV18 and TRBJ1-5; TRBD1 might be the D (6 bases). The V gene's germline CDR1 is KGHSH and CDR2 LQKENI. The CDR3 extends over 14 amino acids. V was trimmed by 2 bases and J by 5 bases, leaving 10 bases between them. CDR3 amino acids: CASSPNPGDQPQHF. CDR3 coding DNA: TGTGCCAGCTCACCAAACCCAGGGGATCAGCCCCAGCATTTT.

CDR3 sequence reads: CASSLQGLAGAETQYF. The CDR3 nucleotides read TGTGCCAGCAGCCTCCAGGGACTAGCGGGGGCTGAGACCCAGTACTTC. The chain carries TRBV3-1 (or the pseudogene TRBV3-2) and TRBJ2-5; 14 nucleotides align to TRBD2. CDR3 size: 16 residues. CDR1 and CDR2 (germline): LGHDT, YNNKEL (reference sequence). The V and J ends lost 4 bases and 5 bases, in that order; junction bases with no gene match: 6.

The V call is TRBV5-4, the J call TRBJ2-7, with 9 bases matching TRBD1. Germline loops: CDR1 SGHNT, CDR2 YYREEE (reference sequence). V was pared by 4 bases and J by 5 bases, with 7 bases of the junction left unmatched. The CDR3 is made up of 14 amino acids. The CDR3 nucleotides read TGTGCCAGCAGCCTACGGACAGGGGAGAACGAGCAGTACTTC. Its translation is CASSLRTGENEQYF. Combining the CDR3 with reference TRBV5-4 and TRBJ2-7 gives the whole variable domain ETGVTQSPTHLIKTRGQQVTLRCSSQSGHNTVSWYQQALGQGPQFIFQYYREEENGRGNFPPRFSGLQFPNYSSELNVNALELDDSALYLCASSLRTGENEQYFGPGTRLTVT.

This sequence joins TRBV30 and TRBJ2-5; 11 bases are a match to TRBD2. The CDR3 has 14 residues. J lost 3 bases, V lost 8 bases, and 8 bases had no gene match. In germline, CDR1 is GTSNPN, CDR2 SVGIG (reference sequence). The CDR3 protein is CARGSGGAKETQYF. The CDR3 nucleotides read TGTGCCCGAGGTAGCGGGGGGGCAAAAGAGACCCAGTACTTC.

The rearrangement uses TRBV12-3 or TRBV12-4 and TRBJ2-7, with 8 bases matching TRBD1. The CDR3 covers 13 residues. The V segment lost 6 bases and the J segment 3 bases; nucleotides outside the gene matches: 4. The CDR3 sequence: CASSWDRNYEQYF. CDR3 bases: TGTGCCAGCAGCTGGGACAGGAACTACGAGCAGTACTTC.

The rearrangement joins TRBV27 to TRBJ1-4; 8 nucleotides line up with TRBD1. Germline values: CDR1 MNHEY, CDR2 SMNVEV (reference sequence). The V and J ends lost 4 bases and 8 bases, in that order; junction bases with no gene match: 6. This CDR3 is built from 14 residues. The DNA for the CDR3 is TGTGCCAGCAGTTCCACTCGGACAGGGGAAAAACTGTTTTTT. Translating gives CASSSTRTGEKLFF. Full variable domain (missing parts from reference TRBV27 and TRBJ1-4): EAQVTQNPRYLITVTGKKLTVTCSQNMNHEYMSWYRQDPGLGLRQIYYSMNVEVTDKGDVPEGYKVSRKEKRNFPLILESPSPNQTSLYFCASSSTRTGEKLFFGSGTQLSVL.

In its sample, this clone was seen a few times. CDR3 coding DNA: TGTGCCATCAGTGATGGGACTAGCGTGGATACGCAGTATTTT. Translated: CAISDGTSVDTQYF. The gene calls are TRBV10-3 and TRBJ2-3; 10 nucleotides match TRBD2. The J segment lost 6 bases and the V segment lost 3 bases, leaving 3 bases of the junction unmatched. Looked up from germline, CDR1 is ENHRY and CDR2 is SYGVKD. CDR3 length: 14 residues.

The J gene is TRBJ1-5, the V gene TRBV4-1, with TRBD1 identical over 7 bases. With V trimmed by 4 bases and J by 5 bases, 26 bases remained unmatched. Germline CDR1 MGHRA, CDR2 YSYEKL. The CDR3 sequence is 21 residues long. The CDR3, as DNA: TGCGCCAGCAGCCCCTTCAGACCCACGTCAGGGACAGATTTACTTTATCAGCCCCAGCATTTT. Protein product: CASSPFRPTSGTDLLYQPQHF.

The CDR3 DNA follows: TGTGCCAGTTGGGGACTAGCGGGGGGCTATAATGAGCAGTTCTTC. Encoded protein: CASWGLAGGYNEQFF. The J gene is TRBJ2-1, the V gene TRBV19; TRBD2 aligns across 15 bases. The CDR3 loop spans 15 amino acids. The V and J ends lost 8 bases and 7 bases, in that order; junction bases with no gene match: 6. Germline V gene data show CDR1 as LNHDA and CDR2 as SQIVND (reference sequence). The entire variable domain, with the rest obtained from reference TRBV19 and TRBJ2-1, is as follows: DGGITQSPKYLFRKEGQNVTLSCEQNLNHDAMYWYRQDPGQGLRLIYYSQIVNDFQKGDIAEGYSVSREKKESFPLTVTSAQKNPTAFYLCASWGLAGGYNEQFFGPGTRLTVL.

The V gene is TRBV28, the J gene TRBJ2-3, with 9 nucleotides matching TRBD1. The CDR3 has 15 residues. The V gene end was trimmed by 6 bases and the J gene end by 8 bases; junction bases not matched to a gene: 12. Germline loops: CDR1 MDHEN, CDR2 SYDVKM. The CDR3 region has the DNA TGTGCCAGCAGCTCCCCGGGACAGGGAACGGGTACGCAGTATTTT. Encoded protein: CASSSPGQGTGTQYF.

CDR3 DNA: TGTGCCACCAGCAGAGACCCAAACTCCTACGAGCAGTACTTC. Its protein is CATSRDPNSYEQYF. The rearrangement uses TRBV15 and TRBJ2-7; no clear D. V shed 0 bases and J shed 0 bases, with 6 bases lying between them. The CDR3 loop spans 14 amino acids. The germline gives CDR1 LNHNV, CDR2 YYDKDF (reference sequence).

The V call is TRBV3-1 (or the pseudogene TRBV3-2), the J call TRBJ1-2; no definite D call. The germline V and J ends were trimmed by 3 bases and 8 bases, with 7 bases remaining between them. Germline CDR1 reads LGHDT; CDR2 reads YNNKEL (reference sequence). The CDR3 sequence is 11 residues long. The CDR3 reads CASSHVSGYTF. In DNA, the CDR3 is TGTGCCAGCAGCCATGTTAGCGGCTACACCTTC.

V and J are TRBV7-9 and TRBJ1-1; D remains unclear. This CDR3 comprises 15 residues. V lost 0 bases and J 4 bases, leaving 12 bases between the germline ends. From germline, CDR1 is SEHNR and CDR2 FQNEAQ (reference sequence). CDR3 coding DNA: TGTGCCAGCAGCTTAGCGCTCGGGGAAGGCACTGAAGCTTTCTTT. This codes for CASSLALGEGTEAFF.

This clone was picked up one time. The chain joins TRBV2 to TRBJ1-2; unclear D gene. Germline assignment: CDR1 SNHLY and CDR2 FYNNEI. CDR3 length equals 11 residues. Trimming cost V 3 bases and J 7 bases, with 6 bases left between them. This CDR3 is CASSDGIGYTF. In DNA, the CDR3 is TGTGCCAGCAGTGACGGGATTGGCTACACCTTC.

The CDR3 reads CASSFGEGTGGQPQHF. CDR3 nucleotides: TGTGCCAGCAGTTTCGGGGAGGGGACAGGAGGTCAGCCCCAGCATTTT. V gene TRBV2 combines with J gene TRBJ1-5; 8 positions match TRBD1. With V trimmed by 5 bases and J by 6 bases, 12 bases remained unmatched. The CDR3 contains 16 residues. Germline V lookup: CDR1 SNHLY, CDR2 FYNNEI. Full variable domain (outside the CDR3, taken from reference TRBV2 and TRBJ1-5): EPEVTQTPSHQVTQMGQEVILRCVPISNHLYFYWYRQILGQKVEFLVSFYNNEISEKSEIFDDQFSVERPDGSNFTLKIRSTKLEDSAMYFCASSFGEGTGGQPQHFGDGTRLSIL.

This sequence joins TRBV19 and TRBJ2-2; maybe TRBD1 (6 bases). The length of the CDR3 is 16 residues. Per the germline V gene, CDR1 is LNHDA and CDR2 is SQIVND (reference sequence). V was shortened by 3 bases and J by 7 bases, with 18 bases between the two germline ends. In nucleotides, the CDR3 is TGTGCCAGTAGTATCGAACAGGGAATCGGTTTCGGGGAGCTGTTTTTT. Amino acid sequence: CASSIEQGIGFGELFF.

V gene TRBV5-4 combines with J gene TRBJ1-1; TRBD1 is a possible D gene (5 bases). The germline V and J ends were trimmed by 4 bases and 3 bases, with 13 bases remaining between them. The CDR3 is made up of 14 amino acids. Germline V CDR1 and CDR2: SGHNT, YYREEE (reference sequence). CDR3 sequence reads: CASSLDPGDTEAFF. For the CDR3, the DNA is TGTGCCAGCAGCCTTGACCCGGGGGACACTGAAGCTTTCTTT.

The gene calls are TRBV6-5 and TRBJ2-1; weak D call: TRBD1 (7 bases). V lost 6 bases and J lost 6, with 15 bases in between. Germline values: CDR1 MNHEY, CDR2 SVGAGI. The CDR3 is 14 residues long. The chain's CDR3 is CASSQAGGPNEQFF. Written as DNA, the CDR3 is TGTGCCAGCAGCCAAGCAGGGGGGCCCAATGAGCAGTTCTTC.

As regards this clone: The sample has other DNA sequences that encode this CDR3 too. The genes are TRBV3-1 (or the pseudogene TRBV3-2) and TRBJ2-7; tentative D call: TRBD1 (5 bases). The V end was cut by 4 bases, the J end by 0 bases, with 10 bases between. The germline V gene encodes CDR1 LGHDT and CDR2 YNNKEL (reference sequence). The CDR3 loop spans 14 amino acids. In DNA form, the CDR3 reads TGTGCCAGCAGCCGTACAGGTAGCTCCTACGAGCAGTACTTC. It codes for CASSRTGSSYEQYF.